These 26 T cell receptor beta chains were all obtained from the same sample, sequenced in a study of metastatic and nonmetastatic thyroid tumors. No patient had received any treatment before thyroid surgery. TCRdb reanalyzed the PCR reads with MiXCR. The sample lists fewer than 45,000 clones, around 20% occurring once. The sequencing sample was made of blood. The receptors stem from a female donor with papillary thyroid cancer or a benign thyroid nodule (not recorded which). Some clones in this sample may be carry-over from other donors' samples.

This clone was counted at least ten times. CDR3 loop: CASGLRGVNTEAFF. The CDR3 DNA reads TGTGCTAGTGGTTTGAGAGGGGTTAACACTGAAGCTTTCTTT. This sequence joins TRBV12-5 and TRBJ1-1, with D possibly being TRBD1 (5 bases). The V end lost 2 bases, the J end lost 2 bases, and 9 bases lay between the germline ends. Germline values: CDR1 LGHNT, CDR2 FRNRAP. The CDR3 contains 14 residues.

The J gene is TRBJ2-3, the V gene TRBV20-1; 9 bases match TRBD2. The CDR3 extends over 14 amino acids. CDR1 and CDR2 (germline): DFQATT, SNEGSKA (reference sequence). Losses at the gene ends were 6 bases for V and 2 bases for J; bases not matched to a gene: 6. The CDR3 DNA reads TGCAGTGCAACCCTAGCGGGACTCACAGATACGCAGTATTTT. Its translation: CSATLAGLTDTQYF.

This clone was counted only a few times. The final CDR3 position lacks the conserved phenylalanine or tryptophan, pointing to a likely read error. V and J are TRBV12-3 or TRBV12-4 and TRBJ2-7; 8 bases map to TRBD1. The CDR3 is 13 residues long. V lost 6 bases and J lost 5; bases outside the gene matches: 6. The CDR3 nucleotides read TGTGCCAGCAGCCTGGACAGGGTCGACGAGCAGTACCTC. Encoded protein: CASSLDRVDEQYL.

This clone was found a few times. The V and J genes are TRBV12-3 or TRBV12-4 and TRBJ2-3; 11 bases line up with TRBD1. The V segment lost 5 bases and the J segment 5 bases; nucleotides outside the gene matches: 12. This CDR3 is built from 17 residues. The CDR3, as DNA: TGTGCCAGCAGTCCTAACCCGGGACAGGGGGAGGGAGATACGCAGTATTTT. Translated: CASSPNPGQGEGDTQYF.

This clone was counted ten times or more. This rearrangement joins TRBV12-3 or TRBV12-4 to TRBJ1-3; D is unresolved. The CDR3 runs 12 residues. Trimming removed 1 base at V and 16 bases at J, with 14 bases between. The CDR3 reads CASSLVRTPEYF. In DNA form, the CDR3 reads TGTGCCAGCAGTTTAGTGCGCACTCCGGAGTATTTT.

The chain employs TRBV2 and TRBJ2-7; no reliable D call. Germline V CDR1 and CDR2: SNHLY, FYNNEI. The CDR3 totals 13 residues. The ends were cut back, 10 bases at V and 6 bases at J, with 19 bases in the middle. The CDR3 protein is CAISPYLGGEQYF. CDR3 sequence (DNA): TGTGCCATCAGCCCCTATCTGGGTGGCGAGCAGTACTTC.

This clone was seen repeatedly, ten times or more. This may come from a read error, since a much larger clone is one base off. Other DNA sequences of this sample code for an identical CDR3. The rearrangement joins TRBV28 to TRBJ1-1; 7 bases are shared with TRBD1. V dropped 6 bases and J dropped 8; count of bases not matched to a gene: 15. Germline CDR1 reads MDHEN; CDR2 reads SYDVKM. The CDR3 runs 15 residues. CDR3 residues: CASSSRQGALLEAFF. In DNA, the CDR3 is TGTGCCAGCAGCTCCCGACAGGGAGCCCTTCTCGAAGCTTTCTTT.

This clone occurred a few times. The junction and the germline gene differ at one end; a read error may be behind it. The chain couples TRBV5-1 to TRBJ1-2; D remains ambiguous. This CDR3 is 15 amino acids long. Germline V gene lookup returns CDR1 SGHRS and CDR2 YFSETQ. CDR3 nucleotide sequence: TGCGCCAGCAGCTTGGTAATGGGCCAAAACTATGGCCACACCTTC. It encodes CASSLVMGQNYGHTF.

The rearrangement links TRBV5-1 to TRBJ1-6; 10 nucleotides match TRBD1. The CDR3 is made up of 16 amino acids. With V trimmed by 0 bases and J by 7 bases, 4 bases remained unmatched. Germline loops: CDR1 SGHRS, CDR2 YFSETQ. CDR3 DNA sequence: TGCGCCAGCAGCTTGGTAGGGACAGGGGAAAATTCACCCCTCCACTTT. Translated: CASSLVGTGENSPLHF.

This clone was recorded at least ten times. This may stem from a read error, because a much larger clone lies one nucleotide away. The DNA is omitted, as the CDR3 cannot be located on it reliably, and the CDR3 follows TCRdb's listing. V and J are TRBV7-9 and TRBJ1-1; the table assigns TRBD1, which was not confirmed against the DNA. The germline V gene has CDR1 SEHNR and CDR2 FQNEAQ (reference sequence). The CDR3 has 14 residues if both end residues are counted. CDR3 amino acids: CASSWGSGNTEASF.

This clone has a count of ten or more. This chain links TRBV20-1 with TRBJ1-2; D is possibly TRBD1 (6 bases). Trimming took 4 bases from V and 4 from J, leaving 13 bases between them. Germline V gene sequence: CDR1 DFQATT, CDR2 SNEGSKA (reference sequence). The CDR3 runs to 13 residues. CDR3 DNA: TGCAGTGCTACACCGGGACACAGCTATGGCTACACCTTC. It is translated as CSATPGHSYGYTF.

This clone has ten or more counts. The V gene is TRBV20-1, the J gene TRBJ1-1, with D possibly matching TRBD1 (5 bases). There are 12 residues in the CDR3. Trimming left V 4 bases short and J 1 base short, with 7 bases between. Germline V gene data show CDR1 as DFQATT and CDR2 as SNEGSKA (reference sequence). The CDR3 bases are TGCAGTGCTACCGGGGGGAACACTGAAGCTTTCTTT. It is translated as CSATGGNTEAFF.

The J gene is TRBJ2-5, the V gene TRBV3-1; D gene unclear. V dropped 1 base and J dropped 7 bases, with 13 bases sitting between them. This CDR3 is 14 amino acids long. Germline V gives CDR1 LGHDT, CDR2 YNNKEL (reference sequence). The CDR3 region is CASSQVGVTGTQYF. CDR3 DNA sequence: TGTGCCAGCAGCCAAGTAGGAGTTACGGGGACCCAGTACTTC.

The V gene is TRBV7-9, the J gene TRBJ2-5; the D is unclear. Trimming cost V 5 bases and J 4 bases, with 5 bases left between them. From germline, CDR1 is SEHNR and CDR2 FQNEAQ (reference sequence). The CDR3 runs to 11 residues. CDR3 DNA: TGTGCCAGCAGCCCCGTAGAGACCCAGTACTTC. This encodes CASSPVETQYF.

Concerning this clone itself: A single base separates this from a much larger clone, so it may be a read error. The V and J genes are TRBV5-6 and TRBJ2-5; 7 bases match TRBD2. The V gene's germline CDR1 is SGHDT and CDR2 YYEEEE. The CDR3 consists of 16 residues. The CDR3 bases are TGTGCCAGCATCTTGGTGGGGGGGGAGTGGCAAGAGACCCAGTACTTC. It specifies CASILVGGEWQETQYF.

The CDR3 is CASSFQSNTGELFF. The CDR3 DNA reads as TGTGCCAGCAGTTTCCAGTCGAACACCGGGGAGCTGTTTTTT. The gene calls are TRBV27 and TRBJ2-2; D ambiguous. In germline, CDR1 is MNHEY, CDR2 SMNVEV (reference sequence). The germline V and J ends were trimmed by 3 bases and 0 bases, with 5 bases remaining between them. The CDR3 is 14 amino acids.

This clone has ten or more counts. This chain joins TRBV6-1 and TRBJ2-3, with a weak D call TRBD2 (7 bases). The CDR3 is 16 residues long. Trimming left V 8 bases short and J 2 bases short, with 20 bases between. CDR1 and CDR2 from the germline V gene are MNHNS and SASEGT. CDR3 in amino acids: CASSEGGGGTTDTQYF. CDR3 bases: TGTGCCAGCTCCGAGGGGGGGGGGGGGACCACAGATACGCAGTATTTT.

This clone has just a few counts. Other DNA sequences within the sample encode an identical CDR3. In nucleotides, the CDR3 is TGTGCCAGCCCACCGCGACAGGGTAATTCACCCCTCCACTTT. It codes for CASPPRQGNSPLHF. V usage is TRBV27 and J usage is TRBJ1-6, with TRBD1 identical over 7 bases. CDR1 MNHEY and CDR2 SMNVEV come from the germline V gene (reference sequence). The V segment lost 8 bases and the J segment 6 bases; nucleotides outside the gene matches: 7. The CDR3 is 14 amino acids.

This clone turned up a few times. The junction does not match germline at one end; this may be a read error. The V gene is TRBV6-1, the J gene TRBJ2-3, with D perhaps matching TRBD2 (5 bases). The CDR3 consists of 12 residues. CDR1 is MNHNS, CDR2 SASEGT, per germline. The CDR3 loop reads CASSTLGDKQYF. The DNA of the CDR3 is TGTGCCAGCAGTACCTTGGGAGATAAGCAGTATTTT.

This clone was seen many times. The CDR3 nucleotides read TGTGCCAGCAGCGTAGGGACTCTCAATGAGCAGTTCTTC. Translation: CASSVGTLNEQFF. This chain connects TRBV9 to TRBJ2-1; weak D call: TRBD2 (5 bases). The CDR3 contains 13 residues. V lost 0 bases and J lost 6, with 7 bases in between. Germline-derived CDR1 and CDR2 are SGDLS and YYNGEE.

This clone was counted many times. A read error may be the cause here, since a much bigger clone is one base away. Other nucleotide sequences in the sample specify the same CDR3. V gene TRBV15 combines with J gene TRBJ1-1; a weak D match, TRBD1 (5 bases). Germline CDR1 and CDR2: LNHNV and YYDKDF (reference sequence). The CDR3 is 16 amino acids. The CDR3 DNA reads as TGTGCCACCAGCAGAGATTTGGGGACGGCGAACACTGAAGCCTTCTTT. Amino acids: CATSRDLGTANTEAFF.

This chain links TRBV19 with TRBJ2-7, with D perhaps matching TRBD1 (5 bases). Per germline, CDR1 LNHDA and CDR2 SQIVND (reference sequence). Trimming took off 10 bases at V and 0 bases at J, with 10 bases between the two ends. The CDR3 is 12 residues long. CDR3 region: CATSTGSYEQYF. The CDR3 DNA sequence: TGTGCCACCTCAACAGGCTCCTACGAGCAGTACTTC.

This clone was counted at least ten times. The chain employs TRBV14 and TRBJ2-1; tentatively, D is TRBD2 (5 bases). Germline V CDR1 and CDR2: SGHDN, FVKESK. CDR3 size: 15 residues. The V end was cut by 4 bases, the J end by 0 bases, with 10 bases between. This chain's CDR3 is CASSPMGSSYNEQFF. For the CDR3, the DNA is TGTGCCAGCAGCCCAATGGGGAGCTCCTACAATGAGCAGTTCTTC.

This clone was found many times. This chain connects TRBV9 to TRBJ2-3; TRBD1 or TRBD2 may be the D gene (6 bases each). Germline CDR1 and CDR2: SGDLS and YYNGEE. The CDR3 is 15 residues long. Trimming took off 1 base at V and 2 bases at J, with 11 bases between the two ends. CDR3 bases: TGTGCCAGCAGCGTATCGGGGGCGGACACAGATACGCAGTATTTT. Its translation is CASSVSGADTDTQYF.

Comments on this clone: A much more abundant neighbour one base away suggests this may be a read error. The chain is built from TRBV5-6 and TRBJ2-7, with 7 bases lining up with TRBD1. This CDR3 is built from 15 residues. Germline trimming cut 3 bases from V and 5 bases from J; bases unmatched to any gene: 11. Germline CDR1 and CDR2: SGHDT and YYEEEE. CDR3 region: CASSSPMTGLNEQYF. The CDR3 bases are TGTGCCAGCAGCTCGCCGATGACAGGGTTAAACGAGCAGTACTTC.

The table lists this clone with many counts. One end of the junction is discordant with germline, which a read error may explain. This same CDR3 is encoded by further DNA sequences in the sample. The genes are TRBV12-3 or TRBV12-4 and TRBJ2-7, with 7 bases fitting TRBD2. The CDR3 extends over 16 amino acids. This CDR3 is CASSLARQGRAGEQYF. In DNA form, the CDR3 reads TGTGCCAGCAGTTTAGCGCGGCAGGGAAGGGCGGGAGAGCAGTATTTC.